This TCR beta chain emerged from a study of T cell responses to AZD1222 COVID-19 vaccine. The CDR3 contains 15 residues. Trimming took 2 bases from V and 10 from J; bases not matched to a gene: 9. Germline lookup yields CDR1 MNHEY and CDR2 SVGAGI. Profiling relied on immunoSEQ multiplex PCR, and the TCRdb table lists in-frame clones only, not all of them. The data contain 130,000 or so clones, about nine tenths of them singletons. Findings of the study overall: Regions left unmutated in variants are reportedly the target of nearly half of spike-specific TCRs. Baseline testing showed seropositivity in only six AZD1222 recipients. Spike-wide coverage was observed for vaccine-associated CD4 TCRs, with dominant responses at 160-218 and 743-854. The donor group comprised mostly white British people and more females; the analysis possibly underestimated clonal diversity.

With regard to this clone: The antigen remains undetermined.

V is TRBV6-5 and J is TRBJ2-2; 8 bases agree with TRBD1. The sequencing used peripheral blood, collected on day 0 of AZD1222 vaccination. This clonotype was sampled from an adult in good health. The CDR3: CASSYPRGRRMELFF. Here the CDR3 DNA reads TGTGCCAGCAGTTACCCCAGGGGGCGGCGGATGGAGCTGTTTTTT.